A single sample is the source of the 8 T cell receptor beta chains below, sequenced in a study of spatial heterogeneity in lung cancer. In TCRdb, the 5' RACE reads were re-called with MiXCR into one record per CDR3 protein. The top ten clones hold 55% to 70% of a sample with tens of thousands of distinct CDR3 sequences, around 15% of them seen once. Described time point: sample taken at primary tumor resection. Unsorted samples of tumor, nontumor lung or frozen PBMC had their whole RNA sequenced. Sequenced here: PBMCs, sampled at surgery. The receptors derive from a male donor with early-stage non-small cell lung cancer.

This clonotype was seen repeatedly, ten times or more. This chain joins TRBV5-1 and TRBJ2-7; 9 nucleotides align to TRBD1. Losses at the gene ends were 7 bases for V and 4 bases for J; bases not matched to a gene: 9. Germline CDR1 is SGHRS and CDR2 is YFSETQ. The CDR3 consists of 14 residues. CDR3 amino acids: CASRTGTGIYEQYF. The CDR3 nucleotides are TGCGCCAGCCGCACCGGGACAGGGATTTACGAGCAGTACTTC. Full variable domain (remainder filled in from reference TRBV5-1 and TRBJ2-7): KAGVTQTPRYLIKTRGQQVTLSCSPISGHRSVSWYQQTPGQGLQFLFEYFSETQRNKGNFPGRFSGRQFSNSRSEMNVSTLELGDSALYLCASRTGTGIYEQYFGPGTRLTVT.

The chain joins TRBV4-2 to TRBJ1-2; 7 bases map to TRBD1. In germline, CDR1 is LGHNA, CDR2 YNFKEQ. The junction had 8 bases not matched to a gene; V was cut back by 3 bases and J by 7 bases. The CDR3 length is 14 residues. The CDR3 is CASSHPGQLLGYTF. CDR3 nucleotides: TGTGCCAGCAGCCACCCGGGACAGCTTCTTGGCTACACCTTC.

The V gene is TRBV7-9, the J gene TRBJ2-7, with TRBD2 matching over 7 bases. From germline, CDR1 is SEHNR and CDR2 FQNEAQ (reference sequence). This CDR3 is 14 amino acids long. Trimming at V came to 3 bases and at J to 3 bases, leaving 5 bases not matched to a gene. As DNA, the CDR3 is TGTGCCAGCAGCTTGGCGGGAGTTTTCTACGAGCAGTACTTC. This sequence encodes CASSLAGVFYEQYF.

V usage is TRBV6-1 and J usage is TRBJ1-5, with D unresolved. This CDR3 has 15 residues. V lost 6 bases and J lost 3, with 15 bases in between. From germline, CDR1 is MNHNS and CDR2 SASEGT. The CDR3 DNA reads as TGTGCCAGCAGGTCAGAACGGCGGAACAATCAGCCCCAGCATTTT. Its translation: CASRSERRNNQPQHF.

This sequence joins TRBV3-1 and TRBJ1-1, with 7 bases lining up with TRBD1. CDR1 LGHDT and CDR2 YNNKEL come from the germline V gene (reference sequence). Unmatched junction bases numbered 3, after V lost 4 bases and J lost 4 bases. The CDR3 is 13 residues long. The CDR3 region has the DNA TGTGCCAGCAGCCTTCCAGGGGGCACTGAAGCTTTCTTT. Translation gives CASSLPGGTEAFF.

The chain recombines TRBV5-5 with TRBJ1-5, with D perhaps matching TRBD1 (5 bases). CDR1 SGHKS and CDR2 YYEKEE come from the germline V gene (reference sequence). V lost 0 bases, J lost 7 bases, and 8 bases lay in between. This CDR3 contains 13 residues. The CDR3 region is CASSLDRTQPQHF. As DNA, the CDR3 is TGTGCCAGCAGCTTGGACAGGACCCAGCCCCAGCATTTT.

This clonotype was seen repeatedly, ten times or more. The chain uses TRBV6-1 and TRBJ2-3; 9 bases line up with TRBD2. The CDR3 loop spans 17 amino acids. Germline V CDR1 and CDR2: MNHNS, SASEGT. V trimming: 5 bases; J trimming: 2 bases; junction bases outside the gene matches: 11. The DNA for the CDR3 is TGTGCCAGCAGTCCCAGGGGTAGCGGGGGCCCCACAGATACGCAGTATTTT. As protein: CASSPRGSGGPTDTQYF.

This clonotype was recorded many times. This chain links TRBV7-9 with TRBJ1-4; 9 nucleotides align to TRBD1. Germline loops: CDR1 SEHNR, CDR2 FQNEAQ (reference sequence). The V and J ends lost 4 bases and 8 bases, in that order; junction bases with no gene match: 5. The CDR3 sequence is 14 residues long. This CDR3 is CASSSYRGREKLFF. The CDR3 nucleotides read TGTGCCAGCAGCTCGTACAGGGGGCGGGAAAAACTGTTTTTT.